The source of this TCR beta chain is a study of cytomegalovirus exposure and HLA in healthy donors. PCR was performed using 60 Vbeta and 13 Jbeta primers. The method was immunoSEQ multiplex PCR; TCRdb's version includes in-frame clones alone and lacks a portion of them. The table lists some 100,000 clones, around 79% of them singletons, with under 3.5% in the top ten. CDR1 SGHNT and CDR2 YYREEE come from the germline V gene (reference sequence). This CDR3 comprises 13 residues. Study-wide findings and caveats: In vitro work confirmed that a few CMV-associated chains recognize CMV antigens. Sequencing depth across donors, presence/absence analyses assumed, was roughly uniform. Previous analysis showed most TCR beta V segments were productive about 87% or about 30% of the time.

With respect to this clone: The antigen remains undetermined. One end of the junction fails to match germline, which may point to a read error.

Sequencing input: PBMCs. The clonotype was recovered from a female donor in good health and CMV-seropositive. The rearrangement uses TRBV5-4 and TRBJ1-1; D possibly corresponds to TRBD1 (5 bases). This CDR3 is CASNLLGGVEAFF. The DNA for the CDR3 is TGTGCCAGCAACTTGTTGGGGGGGGTAGAAGCTTTCTTT.